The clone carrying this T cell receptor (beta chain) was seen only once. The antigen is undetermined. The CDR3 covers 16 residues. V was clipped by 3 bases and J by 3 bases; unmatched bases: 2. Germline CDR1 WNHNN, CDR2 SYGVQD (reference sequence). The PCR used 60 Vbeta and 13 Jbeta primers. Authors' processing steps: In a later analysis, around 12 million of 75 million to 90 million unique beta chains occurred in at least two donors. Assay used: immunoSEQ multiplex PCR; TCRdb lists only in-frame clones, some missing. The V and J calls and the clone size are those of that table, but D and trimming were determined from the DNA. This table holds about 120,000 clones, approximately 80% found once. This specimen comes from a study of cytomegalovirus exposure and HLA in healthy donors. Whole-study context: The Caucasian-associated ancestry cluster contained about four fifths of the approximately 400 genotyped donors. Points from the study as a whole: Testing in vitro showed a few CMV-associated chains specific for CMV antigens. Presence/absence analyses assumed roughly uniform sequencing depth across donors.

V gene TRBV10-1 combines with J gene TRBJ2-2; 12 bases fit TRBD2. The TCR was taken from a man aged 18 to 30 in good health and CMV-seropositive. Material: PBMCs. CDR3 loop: CASSDGLAGYTGELFF. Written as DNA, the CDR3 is TGCGCCAGCAGTGACGGACTAGCGGGGTACACCGGGGAGCTGTTTTTT.